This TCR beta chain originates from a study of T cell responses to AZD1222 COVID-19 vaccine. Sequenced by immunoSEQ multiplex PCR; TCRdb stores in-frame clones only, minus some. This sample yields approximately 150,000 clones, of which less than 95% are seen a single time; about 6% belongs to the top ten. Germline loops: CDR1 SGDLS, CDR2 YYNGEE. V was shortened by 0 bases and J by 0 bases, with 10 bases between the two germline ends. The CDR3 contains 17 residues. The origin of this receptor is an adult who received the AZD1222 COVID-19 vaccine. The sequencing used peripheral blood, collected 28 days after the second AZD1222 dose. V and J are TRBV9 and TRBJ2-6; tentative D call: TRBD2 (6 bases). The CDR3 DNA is TGTGCCAGCAGCGTAGCGGGGGAAAGCTCTGGGGCCAACGTCCTGACTTTC. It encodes CASSVAGESSGANVLTF. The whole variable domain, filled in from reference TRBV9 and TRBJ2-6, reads DSGVTQTPKHLITATGQRVTLRCSPRSGDLSVYWYQQSLDQGLQFLIQYYNGEERAKGNILERFSAQQFPDLHSELNLSSLELGDSALYFCASSVAGESSGANVLTFGAGSRLTVL.